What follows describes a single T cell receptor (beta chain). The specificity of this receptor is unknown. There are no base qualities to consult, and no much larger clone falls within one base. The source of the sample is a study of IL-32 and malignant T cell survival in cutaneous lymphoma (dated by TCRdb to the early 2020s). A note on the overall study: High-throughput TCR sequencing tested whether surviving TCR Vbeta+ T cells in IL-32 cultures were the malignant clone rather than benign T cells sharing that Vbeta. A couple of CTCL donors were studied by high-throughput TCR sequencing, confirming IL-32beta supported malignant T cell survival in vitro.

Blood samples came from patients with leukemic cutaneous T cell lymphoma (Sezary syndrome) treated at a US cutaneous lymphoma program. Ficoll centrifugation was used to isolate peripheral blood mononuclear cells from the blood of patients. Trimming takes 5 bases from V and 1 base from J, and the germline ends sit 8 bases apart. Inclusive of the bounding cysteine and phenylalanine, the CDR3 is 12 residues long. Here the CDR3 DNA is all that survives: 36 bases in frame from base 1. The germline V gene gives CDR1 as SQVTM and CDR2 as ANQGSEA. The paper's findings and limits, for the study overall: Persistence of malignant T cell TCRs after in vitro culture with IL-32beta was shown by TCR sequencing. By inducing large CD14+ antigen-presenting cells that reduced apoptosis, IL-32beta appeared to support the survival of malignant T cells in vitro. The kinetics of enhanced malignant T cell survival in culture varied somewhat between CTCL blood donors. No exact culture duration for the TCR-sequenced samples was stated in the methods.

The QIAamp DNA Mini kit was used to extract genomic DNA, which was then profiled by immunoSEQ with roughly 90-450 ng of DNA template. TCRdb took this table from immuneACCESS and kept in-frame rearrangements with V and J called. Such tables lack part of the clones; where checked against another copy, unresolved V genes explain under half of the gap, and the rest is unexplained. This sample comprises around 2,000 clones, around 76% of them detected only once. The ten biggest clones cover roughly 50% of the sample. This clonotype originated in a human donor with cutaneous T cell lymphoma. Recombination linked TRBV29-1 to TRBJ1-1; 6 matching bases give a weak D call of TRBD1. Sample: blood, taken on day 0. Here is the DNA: TGCAGCGTTAAACAGGGGAACACTGAAGCTTTCTTT. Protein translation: CSVKQGNTEAFF.